Each of the 17 T cell receptor beta chains below was sequenced from the same sample in a study of blood T cell repertoires in COVID-19. Method: immunoSEQ multiplex PCR; TCRdb's copy keeps in-frame clones and lacks some. Of some 50,000 clones listed, about three quarters were seen once; the top ten hold 20%. Sequencing input: peripheral blood. These receptors came from a human donor with active or convalescent COVID-19. The donor label of this sample is uncertain.

This CDR3 reads CASSLTGTSSPPYNEQFF. In DNA form, the CDR3 reads TGTGCCAGCAGCTTGACCGGGACTTCCTCTCCTCCCTACAATGAGCAGTTCTTC. The chain combines TRBV7-8 with TRBJ2-1; a weak D match, TRBD2 (6 bases). The CDR3 is made up of 18 amino acids. Looked up from germline, CDR1 is SGHVS and CDR2 is FQNEAQ. The V end lost 3 bases, the J end lost 2 bases, and 20 bases lay between the germline ends.

The chain couples TRBV30 to TRBJ1-1; D ambiguous. Germline loops: CDR1 GTSNPN, CDR2 SVGIG (reference sequence). This CDR3 contains 14 residues. Trimming removed 3 bases at V and 1 base at J, with 12 bases between. The CDR3 here is CAWRLFTGNTEAFF. The CDR3 coding sequence is TGTGCCTGGAGGTTATTCACCGGGAACACTGAAGCTTTCTTT. Full variable domain (remainder filled in from reference TRBV30 and TRBJ1-1): SQTIHQWPATLVQPVGSPLSLECTVEGTSNPNLYWYRQAAGRGLQLLFYSVGIGQISSEVPQNLSASRPQDRQFILSSKKLLLSDSGFYLCAWRLFTGNTEAFFGQGTRLTVV.

V and J are TRBV18 and TRBJ1-2, with TRBD1 as a possible D gene (6 bases). The CDR3 runs to 15 residues. V lost 1 base and J lost 8, with 17 bases in between. Germline CDR1 is KGHSH and CDR2 is LQKENI. Here the CDR3 DNA reads TGTGCCAGCTCACCACAACGAGTGGGGGCGAAGGGCTACACCTTC. Its protein is CASSPQRVGAKGYTF.

The rearrangement joins TRBV7-9 to TRBJ2-3; 9 nucleotides line up with TRBD2. The CDR3 is 14 amino acids. Looked up from germline, CDR1 is SEHNR and CDR2 is FQNEAQ (reference sequence). The V gene end was trimmed by 7 bases and the J gene end by 6 bases; junction bases not matched to a gene: 8. DNA for the CDR3: TGTGCCAGCACCCGGACTAGCGTCGTGGATACGCAGTATTTT. Translating it yields CASTRTSVVDTQYF. The entire variable domain, with the rest obtained from reference TRBV7-9 and TRBJ2-3, is as follows: DTGVSQNPRHKITKRGQNVTFRCDPISEHNRLYWYRQTLGQGPEFLTYFQNEAQLEKSRLLSDRFSAERPKGSFSTLEIQRTEQGDSAMYLCASTRTSVVDTQYFGPGTRLTVL.

The J gene is TRBJ1-5, the V gene TRBV27; 7 bases line up with TRBD1. The germline V gene has CDR1 MNHEY and CDR2 SMNVEV (reference sequence). V shed 3 bases, J shed 0 bases, and the junction held 8 bases outside the gene matches. This CDR3 contains 17 residues. This CDR3 reads CASSFGGQRHSNQPQHF. The CDR3, as DNA: TGTGCCAGCAGTTTTGGGGGACAGAGGCATAGCAATCAGCCCCAGCATTTT.

The chain employs TRBV10-3 and TRBJ2-7; 12 bases line up with TRBD1. CDR3 size: 14 residues. The ends lost 10 bases at V and 6 bases at J; junction bases unmatched: 10. Germline CDR1 reads ENHRY; CDR2 reads SYGVKD. The DNA for the CDR3 is TGTGCCACGGGACAGGGGGCGGGAGTCCCCGAGCAGTACTTC. Amino acid sequence: CATGQGAGVPEQYF.

The rearrangement uses TRBV27 and TRBJ1-1, with D maybe TRBD1 (5 bases). With 6 bases removed from V and 3 bases from J, the gap between germline ends came to 23 bases. Germline CDR1 is MNHEY and CDR2 is SMNVEV (reference sequence). This CDR3 region has 17 residues. CDR3 DNA sequence: TGTGCCAGCAGGGACCGTGGGGCAGCGGGGGAAGACACTGAAGCTTTCTTT. This gives the protein CASRDRGAAGEDTEAFF.

This clone is a singleton in its sample. The chain combines TRBV14 with TRBJ1-2; D perhaps matches TRBD1 (5 bases). CDR1 SGHDN and CDR2 FVKESK come from the germline V gene. This CDR3 region has 17 residues. Trimming took 0 bases from V and 5 from J, leaving 19 bases between them. The CDR3 coding sequence is TGTGCCAGCAGCCAAGATCGAGGAGGGGCCGTTTGGTATGGCTACACCTTC. It codes for CASSQDRGGAVWYGYTF. Full variable domain (rest looked up from reference TRBV14 and TRBJ1-2): EAGVTQFPSHSVIEKGQTVTLRCDPISGHDNLYWYRRVMGKEIKFLLHFVKESKQDESGMPNNRFLAERTGGTYSTLKVQPAELEDSGVYFCASSQDRGGAVWYGYTFGSGTRLTVV.

The J gene is TRBJ2-3, the V gene TRBV9; 8 positions agree with TRBD1. This CDR3 is built from 15 residues. The V gene end was trimmed by 4 bases and the J gene end by 6 bases; junction bases not matched to a gene: 10. Germline V gene data show CDR1 as SGDLS and CDR2 as YYNGEE. The CDR3 spells CASSLMGQVTDTQYF. In nucleotides, the CDR3 is TGTGCCAGCAGCCTCATGGGACAGGTCACCGATACGCAGTATTTT.

V and J are TRBV3-1 (or the pseudogene TRBV3-2) and TRBJ2-1; 10 bases align to TRBD2. With 0 bases clipped from V and 10 bases from J, the junction kept 12 bases outside the gene matches. Germline CDR1 is LGHDT and CDR2 is YNNKEL (reference sequence). This CDR3 spans 17 amino acids. CDR3 region: CASSQDLLAGAPGEQFF. The DNA for the CDR3 is TGTGCCAGCAGCCAAGATCTTCTAGCGGGAGCCCCAGGGGAGCAGTTCTTC.

The V gene is TRBV30, the J gene TRBJ2-2; 7 nucleotides line up with TRBD1. The CDR3 has 16 residues. Unmatched junction bases numbered 19, after V lost 7 bases and J lost 8 bases. CDR1 is GTSNPN, CDR2 SVGIG, per germline (reference sequence). The CDR3 region has the DNA TGTGCCTTATCAAAAGGACAGGCCATGACGCGGGGGGAGCTGTTTTTT. Translated: CALSKGQAMTRGELFF.

The chain joins TRBV30 to TRBJ1-2, with 7 nucleotides matching TRBD1. The V segment lost 2 bases and the J segment 0 bases; nucleotides outside the gene matches: 9. From germline, CDR1 is GTSNPN and CDR2 SVGIG (reference sequence). The CDR3 sequence is 16 residues long. CDR3 nucleotides: TGTGCCTGGAGTACCCCGACAGGGCCCCCTAACTATGGCTACACCTTC. It is translated as CAWSTPTGPPNYGYTF. The full variable domain, in which reference TRBV30 and TRBJ1-2 provide the parts outside the CDR3, is SQTIHQWPATLVQPVGSPLSLECTVEGTSNPNLYWYRQAAGRGLQLLFYSVGIGQISSEVPQNLSASRPQDRQFILSSKKLLLSDSGFYLCAWSTPTGPPNYGYTFGSGTRLTVV.

V gene TRBV19 combines with J gene TRBJ2-3; the D gene is possibly TRBD2 (5 bases). CDR1 and CDR2 (germline): LNHDA, SQIVND (reference sequence). CDR3 size: 14 residues. V was clipped by 3 bases and J by 5 bases, with 12 bases between them. The CDR3 DNA follows: TGTGCCAGTAGTATTTTACAAGGAGGAGATACGCAGTATTTT. This gives the protein CASSILQGGDTQYF.

This clone turned up a few times. The chain is built from TRBV7-6 and TRBJ2-3; D not certain. The V end was cut by 5 bases, the J end by 6 bases, with 9 bases between. Germline lookup yields CDR1 SGHVS and CDR2 FNYEAQ. This CDR3 is built from 12 residues. The CDR3 nucleotides read TGTGCCAGCAGCGGTCGGTTGGATACGCAGTATTTT. Protein product: CASSGRLDTQYF.

This chain connects TRBV9 to TRBJ2-5, with TRBD1 matching 8 bases. The length of the CDR3 is 14 residues. V trimming: 5 bases; J trimming: 7 bases; junction bases outside the gene matches: 10. Germline V gene sequence: CDR1 SGDLS, CDR2 YYNGEE. The CDR3 sequence is CASSNDRGDWTQYF. The CDR3 DNA reads TGTGCCAGCAGTAATGACAGGGGAGATTGGACCCAGTACTTC.

This chain connects TRBV11-1 to TRBJ1-2, with D perhaps matching TRBD1 (6 bases). V was shortened by 4 bases and J by 2 bases, with 8 bases between the two germline ends. The germline CDR1 and CDR2 sequences are SGHAT and FQDESV (reference sequence). This CDR3 has 13 amino acids. The CDR3 sequence: CASSSGQNYGYTF. CDR3 nucleotides: TGTGCCAGCAGCTCCGGACAGAACTATGGCTACACCTTC.

As DNA, the CDR3 is TGTGCCAGCAGCCCTCGGACAGGGGGCCACTCCTACGAGCAGTACTTC. Amino acid sequence: CASSPRTGGHSYEQYF. V is TRBV7-9 and J is TRBJ2-7, with 11 bases that match TRBD1. CDR1 and CDR2 (germline): SEHNR, FQNEAQ (reference sequence). The CDR3 totals 16 residues. J was trimmed by 0 bases and V by 5 bases; bases with no gene match: 6.